The 4 T cell receptor beta chains below all came from one sample that was sequenced in a study of blood T cell repertoires in COVID-19 (dated by TCRdb to about 2020). Library construction relied on the immunoSEQ multiplex PCR assay. In its TCRdb copy, this immuneACCESS table keeps in-frame sequences only and misses some clones. Where compared with another copy, unresolved V genes explain less than half of these, and the others have no known cause. The sample table shows about 36,000 clones, and 65% to 80% are seen once. The ten largest make up just under 2% of the sample. The source material was peripheral blood. The receptors derive from a man aged 55 to 70 with active COVID-19.

J is TRBJ2-7 and V is TRBV25-1; 8 bases agree with TRBD1. V was clipped by 2 bases and J by 6 bases; unmatched bases: 12. Germline lookup yields CDR1 MGHDK and CDR2 SYGVNS. The CDR3 covers 16 residues. The CDR3 DNA reads as TGTGCCAGCAGTGAAGTTTCGACAGGGGCGAATCGCGAGCAGTACTTC. It specifies CASSEVSTGANREQYF.

The chain carries TRBV5-4 and TRBJ2-3; D might be TRBD2 (6 bases). Germline V gene lookup returns CDR1 SGHNT and CDR2 YYREEE (reference sequence). The length of the CDR3 is 13 residues. V was cut by 2 bases and J by 4 bases, with 8 bases left in between. The CDR3 DNA follows: TGTGCCAGCAGCTTATTAGCGGCAGATACGCAGTATTTT. Translated, it gives CASSLLAADTQYF.

The chain has TRBV6-2 or TRBV6-3 and TRBJ1-2; possible D gene TRBD1, 5 bases. The V end lost 0 bases, the J end lost 5 bases, and 13 bases lay between the germline ends. The CDR3 spans 15 residues. Germline-derived CDR1 and CDR2 are MNHEY and SVGEGT. The DNA for the CDR3 is TGTGCCAGCAGTTACTCGATCCCCAGGGTATATGGCTACACCTTC. It encodes CASSYSIPRVYGYTF.

The J gene is TRBJ1-1, the V gene TRBV5-1, with D perhaps TRBD1 (6 bases). Germline-derived CDR1 and CDR2 are SGHRS and YFSETQ. Trimming removed 0 bases from V and 4 bases from J, with 10 bases in between. This CDR3 comprises 14 residues. The CDR3 here is CASSLVTGTTEAFF. The CDR3 DNA reads as TGCGCCAGCAGCTTGGTTACAGGGACCACTGAAGCTTTCTTT. Full variable domain (outside the CDR3, taken from reference TRBV5-1 and TRBJ1-1): KAGVTQTPRYLIKTRGQQVTLSCSPISGHRSVSWYQQTPGQGLQFLFEYFSETQRNKGNFPGRFSGRQFSNSRSEMNVSTLELGDSALYLCASSLVTGTTEAFFGQGTRLTVV.